These T cell receptor beta chains were read from a single sample in a study of OX40 agonist ivuxolimab in advanced cancers. The table came from immunoSEQ multiplex PCR; TCRdb's copy has only in-frame clones and leaves some out. The sample holds under 100,000 clones, 91% seen once. Sequencing used CD4+ or CD8+ T cells sorted from blood, obtained in a trial of the OX40 agonist ivuxolimab. These receptor sequences come from an adult with an advanced solid tumor such as melanoma, head and neck, liver or kidney cancer. CDR3s include the opening cysteine and the closing phenylalanine or tryptophan. D genes are given only for firm matches. Clone size is given for some rows only: seen once, a few or many times, or a class if the clone is expanded.

v_call | clone_size | d_call | cdr3_aa
TRBV7-7 | NA | NA | CASSFGGPNSGELFF
TRBV28 | NA | NA | CASIPRGGGNYGYTF
TRBV19 | NA | NA | CASRDPSRNTGELFF
TRBV2 | NA | NA | CASSLTVYEQYF
TRBV6-6 | NA | NA | CASSSGRGYTF
TRBV7-2 | NA | TRBD2 | CASSTGIAGGYEQYF
TRBV5-6 | NA | TRBD1 | CASSPGTGAMNTEAFF
TRBV14 | NA | TRBD1 | CASSRQGLGEKLFF
TRBV6-6 | NA | NA | CASSLKGTIYEQYF
TRBV6-5 | NA | TRBD2 | CASSLATSATNEQFF
TRBV28 | few | NA | CASTGVNQPQHF
TRBV18 | NA | NA | CASSATGSTDTQYF
TRBV5-1 | NA | NA | CASSGVRDQETQYF
TRBV28 | NA | NA | CASSLTGPSYEQYF
TRBV2 | NA | NA | CASSVEGTPGETQYF
TRBV6-5 | NA | NA | CASKGRYNEQFF
TRBV7-2 | NA | NA | CASSPGFQGHYGYTF
TRBV4-2 | NA | TRBD2 | CASSQTTGTSHEQYF
TRBV10-3 | NA | TRBD2 | CAISGDYPVHHEQYF
TRBV9 | once | NA | CASSFSQAASGANVLTF
TRBV19 | NA | NA | CASSRGNQPQHF
TRBV6-1 | NA | TRBD1 | CASEDRATYEQYF
TRBV18 | NA | TRBD2 | CASSWGLLSSTYNEQFF
TRBV19 | NA | NA | CASSRRGYGNTIYF
TRBV7-2 | NA | NA | CASSLSQGNSPLHF
TRBV5-1 | NA | NA | CASSLEGIVVQYF
TRBV4-1 | NA | NA | CASSQGGVSSYEQYF
TRBV28 | NA | NA | CASRPTGNTEAFF
TRBV6-5 | few | NA | CASSLAGFGEKLFF
TRBV20-1 | NA | NA | CSAERGELFF
TRBV18 | once | NA | CASSPRQRDTDTQYF
TRBV11-2 | NA | NA | CASSLAAEMNTEAFF
TRBV5-5 | NA | TRBD1 | CASSPGGTLLNTEAFF
TRBV10-3 | NA | NA | CAISGVSDEQFF
TRBV7-9 | NA | NA | CASSIYIGPLGALGTEAFF
TRBV19 | NA | TRBD2 | CATYGTVPAVAGGGELFF
TRBV9 | NA | TRBD2 | CASSVSGLYTHEQFF
TRBV29-1 | NA | TRBD1 | CSVSGTGGSGANVLTF
TRBV5-1 | NA | NA | CASSLEMNTEAFF
TRBV5-6 | NA | NA | CASSLGGHGNQPQHF
TRBV15 | NA | NA | CATSRDSRISLEQYF
TRBV10-3 | NA | NA | CAISVGEKGELFF
TRBV2 | NA | NA | CASNQPAQHNEQFF
TRBV18 | NA | NA | CASSEGNQPQHF